Shown below are 28 T cell receptor beta chains from a single sample sequenced in a study of beta chain features in type 1 diabetes. All of the isolated RNA was reverse transcribed, so expressed TCRB transcripts were sequenced. The table came from immunoSEQ multiplex PCR; TCRdb's copy has only in-frame clones and leaves some out. The sample yields fewer than 150,000 clones, 6.9% seen once. The specimen sequenced was central memory CD4+ T cells from blood. Receptors originate from a young woman in good health.

The table lists this clone with many counts. The V gene is TRBV29-1, the J gene TRBJ2-5, with D maybe TRBD1 (5 bases). The germline CDR1 and CDR2 sequences are SQVTM and ANQGSEA. Trimming stripped 3 bases from V and 4 bases from J, with 12 bases between. The CDR3 is made up of 13 amino acids. The CDR3 DNA reads as TGCAGCGTTGAGGCCAGGGTACGAGAGACCCAGTACTTC. It specifies CSVEARVRETQYF.

The chain uses TRBV5-1 and TRBJ2-1; maybe TRBD1 (6 bases). Germline CDR1 reads SGHRS; CDR2 reads YFSETQ. V was shortened by 0 bases and J by 3 bases, with 10 bases between the two germline ends. The CDR3 covers 15 residues. The DNA for the CDR3 is TGCGCCAGCAGCTTGGTAGGACAGATCTACAATGAGCAGTTCTTC. This sequence encodes CASSLVGQIYNEQFF.

This clone appeared a few times. The chain recombines TRBV2 with TRBJ2-5; the D gene is possibly TRBD2 (6 bases). Per the germline V gene, CDR1 is SNHLY and CDR2 is FYNNEI. The length of the CDR3 is 16 residues. The V end lost 4 bases, the J end lost 2 bases, and 17 bases lay between the germline ends. CDR3: CASSVAGTGNQETQYF. DNA of the CDR3: TGTGCCAGCAGTGTAGCCGGGACTGGTAATCAAGAGACCCAGTACTTC.

The CDR3 DNA sequence: TGTGCCACCAGCAGTCGACAGGGAAGCTACGAGCAGTACTTC. Protein: CATSSRQGSYEQYF. The V call is TRBV15, the J call TRBJ2-7; TRBD1 matches 7 bases. CDR3 size: 14 residues. Germline lookup yields CDR1 LNHNV and CDR2 YYDKDF (reference sequence). V trimming: 3 bases; J trimming: 3 bases; junction bases outside the gene matches: 5.

This clone was seen repeatedly, ten times or more. CDR3 amino acids: CASSLGGLDEQFF. Here the CDR3 DNA reads TGTGCCAGCAGCTTAGGGGGGCTGGATGAGCAGTTCTTC. The chain carries TRBV7-2 and TRBJ2-1; tentative D call: TRBD1 (6 bases). Looked up from germline, CDR1 is SGHTA and CDR2 is FQGNSA. CDR3 length equals 13 residues. V lost 1 base, J lost 8 bases, and 9 bases lay in between.

The table lists this clone with a few counts. V and J are TRBV7-2 and TRBJ2-4, with a tentative D call TRBD2 (5 bases). The CDR3 consists of 14 residues. Germline CDR1 reads SGHTA; CDR2 reads FQGNSA. Trimming took 2 bases from V and 5 from J, leaving 10 bases between them. This CDR3 reads CASSLLREQNIQYF. The CDR3 coding sequence is TGTGCCAGCAGCTTACTAAGGGAGCAAAACATTCAGTACTTC.

This clone turned up a few times. This chain links TRBV7-8 with TRBJ2-2, with a weak D call TRBD1 (6 bases). Germline assignment: CDR1 SGHVS and CDR2 FQNEAQ. Between the trimmed V and J ends, which lost 4 bases and 4 bases, there was a span of 13 bases. The CDR3 is 15 amino acids. In DNA form, the CDR3 reads TGTGCCAGCAGCTCCACTGGACAGTCCACCGGGGAGCTGTTTTTT. Translation: CASSSTGQSTGELFF.

As DNA, the CDR3 is TGTGCCAGCAGCCAACTATATGGGAGGAACACTGAAGCTTTCTTT. Amino acid sequence: CASSQLYGRNTEAFF. The chain joins TRBV14 to TRBJ1-1; D gene uncertain. The CDR3 length is 15 residues. Per germline, CDR1 SGHDN and CDR2 FVKESK. V was shortened by 2 bases and J by 1 base, with 11 bases between the two germline ends.

This clone was picked up a small number of times. V and J are TRBV28 and TRBJ2-7; 8 nucleotides agree with TRBD2. CDR3 length: 15 amino acids. Trimming took 3 bases from V and 1 from J; bases not matched to a gene: 5. The germline V gene encodes CDR1 MDHEN and CDR2 SYDVKM. The CDR3 DNA sequence: TGTGCCAGCAGTTTTTATAGCGGGATTTCCTACGAGCAGTACTTC. It specifies CASSFYSGISYEQYF.

This clone has just a few counts. The V and J genes are TRBV7-2 and TRBJ1-4; no clear D gene. V lost 5 bases and J 7 bases, leaving 14 bases between the germline ends. Germline V gene lookup returns CDR1 SGHTA and CDR2 FQGNSA. The CDR3 is 14 amino acids. The CDR3 coding sequence is TGTGCCAGCAGCCTCCGATCGTTCGGTGAAAAACTGTTTTTT. It specifies CASSLRSFGEKLFF.

This clone has more than one count but fewer than ten. V gene TRBV11-1 combines with J gene TRBJ2-5; 7 bases fit TRBD1. V lost 5 bases, J lost 6 bases, and 12 bases stayed unmatched. The CDR3 loop spans 15 amino acids. Germline values: CDR1 SGHAT, CDR2 FQDESV (reference sequence). The CDR3 DNA follows: TGTGCCAGCAGCCCACGACAGGGCGGCGGGCAGACCCAGTACTTC. Its protein is CASSPRQGGGQTQYF.

In this sample, this clone turned up a few times. This rearrangement joins TRBV7-2 to TRBJ1-4; perhaps TRBD1 as D (5 bases). The CDR3 runs to 17 residues. Per germline, CDR1 SGHTA and CDR2 FQGNSA. Trimming removed 5 bases from V and 4 bases from J, with 20 bases in between. CDR3 bases: TGTGCCAGCAGCGTTCCCGGGAGGGGAAGAAGTAATGAAAAACTGTTTTTT. Translation: CASSVPGRGRSNEKLFF.

This clone was found a few times. This chain connects TRBV6-6 to TRBJ2-1, with 8 bases that match TRBD1. Losses at the gene ends were 5 bases for V and 7 bases for J; bases not matched to a gene: 4. This CDR3 has 13 amino acids. Looked up from germline, CDR1 is MNHNY and CDR2 is SVGAGI (reference sequence). The CDR3 protein is CASSDRDRNEQFF. In DNA form, the CDR3 reads TGTGCCAGCAGTGACCGGGACAGGAATGAGCAGTTCTTC.

The gene calls are TRBV7-8 and TRBJ1-1; tentative D call: TRBD1 (6 bases). The V end was cut by 1 base, the J end by 4 bases, with 13 bases between. This CDR3 comprises 15 residues. Germline V gene data show CDR1 as SGHVS and CDR2 as FQNEAQ. The CDR3 nucleotides read TGTGCCAGCAGCTTAGTGGGGGCGTCGAGCACTGAAGCTTTCTTT. The encoded protein is CASSLVGASSTEAFF.

This clone was observed once. The rearrangement uses TRBV7-9 and TRBJ1-2; 8 nucleotides line up with TRBD1. This CDR3 is built from 13 residues. In germline, CDR1 is SEHNR, CDR2 FQNEAQ (reference sequence). J gave up 8 bases and V 1 base, and 3 bases lay outside the gene matches. The CDR3 loop is CASSLGTGPGYTF. CDR3 bases: TGTGCCAGCAGCTTAGGGACAGGGCCCGGCTACACCTTC. Variable domain in full (rest from reference TRBV7-9 and TRBJ1-2): DTGVSQNPRHKITKRGQNVTFRCDPISEHNRLYWYRQTLGQGPEFLTYFQNEAQLEKSRLLSDRFSAERPKGSFSTLEIQRTEQGDSAMYLCASSLGTGPGYTFGSGTRLTVV.

This chain joins TRBV9 and TRBJ2-7; 7 bases are shared with TRBD1. This CDR3 has 14 residues. The J segment lost 2 bases and the V segment lost 3 bases, leaving 5 bases of the junction unmatched. Germline V gene data show CDR1 as SGDLS and CDR2 as YYNGEE. The CDR3 nucleotides read TGTGCCAGCAGCGAGACAGGGCTCCCCTACGAGCAGTACTTC. Translated: CASSETGLPYEQYF.

The J gene is TRBJ2-5, the V gene TRBV27; TRBD2 is a possible D gene (6 bases). The germline V gene encodes CDR1 MNHEY and CDR2 SMNVEV (reference sequence). V was clipped by 0 bases and J by 1 base, with 6 bases between them. There are 14 residues in the CDR3. The CDR3 DNA reads as TGTGCCAGCAGTTTATCGCGGGGCCAAGAGACCCAGTACTTC. Encoded protein: CASSLSRGQETQYF.

This clone turned up a few times. The genes are TRBV6-1 and TRBJ2-1; TRBD2 is a possible D gene (6 bases). The CDR3 length is 11 residues. CDR1 and CDR2 (germline): MNHNS, SASEGT. With 5 bases removed from V and 14 bases from J, the gap between germline ends came to 13 bases. DNA for the CDR3: TGTGCCAGCAGTTCCCAGCGGGCCGAGTTCTTC. The encoded protein is CASSSQRAEFF.

The table lists this clone with a few counts. This chain uses TRBV15 with TRBJ1-2; D is ambiguous. This CDR3 has 15 residues. Deletions cut 4 bases from V and 4 bases from J, with 16 bases between. The V gene's germline CDR1 is LNHNV and CDR2 YYDKDF (reference sequence). CDR3 DNA sequence: TGTGCCACCAGCATTCCTCTAGCAGGATTCTATGGCTACACCTTC. This sequence encodes CATSIPLAGFYGYTF.

This clone showed up just a few times. The chain employs TRBV13 and TRBJ2-2; tentatively, D is TRBD2 (6 bases). The V end lost 7 bases, the J end lost 1 base, and 16 bases lay between the germline ends. This CDR3 is built from 16 residues. Per germline, CDR1 PRHDT and CDR2 FYEKMQ (reference sequence). The chain's CDR3 is CASKPPGVRNTGELFF. The CDR3 DNA reads TGTGCCAGCAAACCTCCGGGAGTGAGGAACACCGGGGAGCTGTTTTTT. Full variable domain (rest looked up from reference TRBV13 and TRBJ2-2): AAGVIQSPRHLIKEKRETATLKCYPIPRHDTVYWYQQGPGQDPQFLISFYEKMQSDKGSIPDRFSAQQFSDYHSELNMSSLELGDSALYFCASKPPGVRNTGELFFGEGSRLTVL.

This clone was detected only a few times. This chain uses TRBV5-1 with TRBJ2-1, with 12 positions matching TRBD2. This CDR3 is built from 15 residues. The V and J ends lost 2 bases and 9 bases, in that order; junction bases with no gene match: 6. Per the germline V gene, CDR1 is SGHRS and CDR2 is YFSETQ. The CDR3 sequence is CASSFLASGRGEQFF. CDR3 nucleotide sequence: TGCGCCAGCAGCTTTCTCGCTAGCGGGAGGGGTGAGCAGTTCTTC.

This clone was detected many times. The J gene is TRBJ2-3, the V gene TRBV4-3; 8 nucleotides match TRBD2. The junction had 13 bases not matched to a gene; V was cut back by 0 bases and J by 5 bases. CDR3 length: 18 amino acids. Germline V lookup: CDR1 LGHNA, CDR2 YSLEER. The CDR3 sequence: CASSQDKRPAGVVDTQYF. CDR3 in DNA: TGCGCCAGCAGCCAAGATAAACGGCCAGCGGGAGTGGTAGATACGCAGTATTTT.

V and J are TRBV18 and TRBJ1-1; 7 bases line up with TRBD1. Germline CDR1 reads KGHSH; CDR2 reads LQKENI. The J segment lost 1 base and the V segment lost 2 bases, leaving 13 bases of the junction unmatched. This CDR3 has 18 amino acids. The CDR3 sequence: CASSPISQGRTTNTEAFF. The CDR3 nucleotides are TGTGCCAGCTCACCAATTTCACAGGGGCGTACTACGAACACTGAAGCTTTCTTT.

V and J are TRBV7-2 and TRBJ2-3; 11 bases align to TRBD1. CDR1 and CDR2 (germline): SGHTA, FQGNSA. Trimming took 5 bases from V and 4 from J; bases not matched to a gene: 8. CDR3 length equals 16 residues. Here the CDR3 reads CASSQGQGASSDTQYF. The CDR3 coding sequence is TGTGCCAGCAGCCAAGGACAGGGGGCGAGCTCAGATACGCAGTATTTT.

This clone was detected many times. The CDR3 nucleotides read TGTGCCAGCAGTGTAGAAGAGACCCAGTACTTC. Translating it yields CASSVEETQYF. V gene TRBV2 combines with J gene TRBJ2-5, with D uncertain. Trimming took 4 bases from V and 3 from J, leaving 3 bases between them. CDR1 is SNHLY and CDR2 is FYNNEI in the germline V gene. The CDR3 runs to 11 residues.

This clone has a handful of counts. The CDR3 here is CASSSPPGTGLHF. The CDR3 DNA sequence: TGTGCCAGCAGCTCTCCCCCGGGGACAGGTCTCCATTTT. This chain uses TRBV27 with TRBJ1-5, with 8 bases identical to TRBD1. CDR3 length: 13 residues. V was pared by 6 bases and J by 16 bases, with 14 bases of the junction left unmatched. From germline, CDR1 is MNHEY and CDR2 SMNVEV (reference sequence).

The sample holds many counts of this clone. The genes are TRBV28 and TRBJ1-1, with D tentatively TRBD1 (5 bases). Germline lookup yields CDR1 MDHEN and CDR2 SYDVKM. V was pared by 4 bases and J by 2 bases, with 11 bases between. CDR3 length: 14 residues. CDR3 protein: CASSSATANTEAFF. The CDR3 nucleotides are TGTGCCAGCAGTTCGGCGACAGCAAACACTGAAGCTTTCTTT.

This clone is labeled as medium-sized (0.01 to 0.1%). The chain is built from TRBV28 and TRBJ2-7, with TRBD2 identical over 15 bases. Germline V gene data show CDR1 as MDHEN and CDR2 as SYDVKM. Unmatched junction bases numbered 4, after V lost 2 bases and J lost 5 bases. This CDR3 has 16 residues. CDR3 bases: TGTGCCAGCAGTTTAGGGACTAGCGGGAGGTCCCACGAGCAGTACTTC. Translating gives CASSLGTSGRSHEQYF.